A single sample is the source of the 31 T cell receptor beta chains below, sequenced in a study of identifying expanded T cells in peripheral blood. Only in-frame clones appear in the TCRdb table, and some are missing; sequencing was by immunoSEQ multiplex PCR. The sample yields roughly 130,000 clones, approximately 86% seen once. Sequenced: blood. These receptors all come from a person aged 18 to 75 in good health.

This clone has more than one count but fewer than ten. The chain carries TRBV4-1 and TRBJ2-1, with TRBD1 matching over 7 bases. CDR1 is MGHRA and CDR2 is YSYEKL in the germline V gene. V was clipped by 4 bases and J by 8 bases; unmatched bases: 5. CDR3 size: 13 residues. The CDR3 DNA reads as TGCGCCAGCAGCCTCAGAACAGGGGATGAGCAGTTCTTC. As protein: CASSLRTGDEQFF.

The CDR3 here is CASKMGQGSRKHGYTF. In DNA form, the CDR3 reads TGTGCCAGCAAGATGGGACAGGGAAGCAGGAAACATGGCTACACCTTC. The V and J genes are TRBV5-6 and TRBJ1-2; 9 positions match TRBD1. The V and J ends lost 6 bases and 6 bases, in that order; junction bases with no gene match: 15. The V gene's germline CDR1 is SGHDT and CDR2 YYEEEE. This CDR3 spans 16 amino acids.

The chain couples TRBV5-8 to TRBJ2-3, with 13 bases matching TRBD2. The CDR3 sequence is 16 residues long. The junction had 5 bases not matched to a gene; V was cut back by 0 bases and J by 7 bases. Germline CDR1 reads SGHTS; CDR2 reads YDEGEE. CDR3 region: CASSLVLAGGPHTQYF. CDR3 DNA: TGTGCCAGCAGCTTGGTACTAGCGGGGGGGCCCCATACGCAGTATTTT.

The chain carries TRBV7-2 and TRBJ2-3; 7 nucleotides align to TRBD2. The V gene's germline CDR1 is SGHTA and CDR2 FQGNSA. The CDR3 is 14 residues long. Trimming at V came to 4 bases and at J to 2 bases, leaving 3 bases not matched to a gene. The CDR3 bases are TGTGCCAGCAGCTCAGGACTAGTCACAGATACGCAGTATTTT. As protein: CASSSGLVTDTQYF.

V is TRBV4-2 and J is TRBJ2-3; 7 bases line up with TRBD2. There are 17 residues in the CDR3. J lost 0 bases, V lost 1 base, and 7 bases had no gene match. From germline, CDR1 is LGHNA and CDR2 YNFKEQ. The CDR3 sequence: CASSQVGGGLSTDTQYF. CDR3 DNA: TGTGCCAGCAGCCAAGTGGGGGGGGGACTTAGCACAGATACGCAGTATTTT.

The chain couples TRBV7-2 to TRBJ2-7, with D maybe TRBD2 (6 bases). V was pared by 2 bases and J by 6 bases, with 17 bases between. The CDR3 loop spans 15 amino acids. CDR1 SGHTA and CDR2 FQGNSA come from the germline V gene. Written as DNA, the CDR3 is TGTGCCAGCAGCTTATATGTTATCGGGGGTCTCGAGCAGTACTTC. Translation gives CASSLYVIGGLEQYF.

The chain carries TRBV6-5 and TRBJ2-7; D is ambiguous. This CDR3 has 15 residues. Germline lookup yields CDR1 MNHEY and CDR2 SVGAGI. The V end was cut by 8 bases, the J end by 1 base, with 18 bases between. This CDR3 reads CASPREGRSSYEQYF. CDR3 in DNA: TGTGCCAGCCCTAGGGAAGGGCGCTCTTCCTACGAGCAGTACTTC.

The chain links TRBV27 to TRBJ2-2; 7 positions match TRBD2. In germline, CDR1 is MNHEY, CDR2 SMNVEV (reference sequence). The CDR3 spans 15 residues. Losses at the gene ends were 3 bases for V and 2 bases for J; bases not matched to a gene: 3. This chain's CDR3 is CASSFGGTNTGELFF. For the CDR3, the DNA is TGTGCCAGCAGTTTCGGGGGGACCAACACCGGGGAGCTGTTTTTT.

The chain has TRBV6-1 and TRBJ2-3, with D possibly TRBD2 on 6 matching bases. CDR3 length: 14 amino acids. V lost 11 bases and J lost 6, with 21 bases in between. Germline V gives CDR1 MNHNS, CDR2 SASEGT. DNA of the CDR3: TGTGCCTATAACTTGGGGGGAGTTTGGGATACGCAGTATTTT. Amino acid sequence: CAYNLGGVWDTQYF.

This chain connects TRBV18 to TRBJ1-5; D gene ambiguous. This CDR3 contains 15 residues. CDR1 and CDR2 (germline): KGHSH, LQKENI. V lost 0 bases and J lost 7, with 13 bases in between. In DNA, the CDR3 is TGTGCCAGCTCACCACCGGGGAAGGGTTGGCAGCCCCAGCATTTT. Amino acids: CASSPPGKGWQPQHF.

This chain links TRBV5-4 with TRBJ1-5; TRBD1 might be the D (6 bases). In germline, CDR1 is SGHNT, CDR2 YYREEE (reference sequence). V lost 4 bases, J lost 1 base, and 9 bases lay in between. CDR3 length: 14 residues. The CDR3 DNA sequence: TGTGCCAGCAGCCAAGGGGGAAGCAATCAGCCCCAGCATTTT. It specifies CASSQGGSNQPQHF.

This rearrangement joins TRBV7-2 to TRBJ2-4, with D unclear. The CDR3 has 13 residues. V lost 5 bases and J lost 4, with 9 bases in between. Germline V gives CDR1 SGHTA, CDR2 FQGNSA. The CDR3 spells CASSPAPKNIQYF. The CDR3 DNA sequence: TGTGCCAGCAGCCCCGCCCCAAAAAACATTCAGTACTTC.

CDR3 residues: CASSVTEGNTQYF. The CDR3 nucleotides are TGTGCCAGCAGTGTGACCGAGGGGAATACGCAGTATTTT. V usage is TRBV2 and J usage is TRBJ2-3; perhaps D is TRBD1 or TRBD2 (5 bases each). The CDR3 extends over 13 amino acids. Per the germline V gene, CDR1 is SNHLY and CDR2 is FYNNEI. With 4 bases removed from V and 7 bases from J, the gap between germline ends came to 12 bases.

The chain couples TRBV18 to TRBJ1-4, with 8 bases fitting TRBD1. Germline trimming cut 6 bases from V and 8 bases from J; bases unmatched to any gene: 5. CDR1 and CDR2 (germline): KGHSH, LQKENI. The length of the CDR3 is 13 residues. CDR3 in DNA: TGTGCCAGCTCGCGGGGACAGGAAGAAAAACTGTTTTTT. Translated: CASSRGQEEKLFF.

The CDR3 DNA reads TGTGCCAGCAGCTTAGGTGGGACAGACAATCAGCCCCAGCATTTT. Translation gives CASSLGGTDNQPQHF. This sequence joins TRBV7-9 and TRBJ1-5; 7 nucleotides line up with TRBD1. This CDR3 contains 15 residues. Germline CDR1 and CDR2: SEHNR and FQNEAQ (reference sequence). Trimming cost V 1 base and J 3 bases; bases outside gene matches: 3. Based on the CDR3 plus reference TRBV7-9 and TRBJ1-5, the full variable domain is DTGVSQNPRHKITKRGQNVTFRCDPISEHNRLYWYRQTLGQGPEFLTYFQNEAQLEKSRLLSDRFSAERPKGSFSTLEIQRTEQGDSAMYLCASSLGGTDNQPQHFGDGTRLSIL.

The chain combines TRBV10-3 with TRBJ1-4; weak D call: TRBD1 (5 bases). The germline V gene encodes CDR1 ENHRY and CDR2 SYGVKD. V lost 4 bases and J lost 7, with 7 bases in between. CDR3 size: 12 residues. This CDR3 is CAISAGTEKLFF. The CDR3 nucleotides are TGTGCCATCAGTGCCGGGACTGAAAAACTGTTTTTT.

This clone was counted between two and nine times. This chain connects TRBV28 to TRBJ2-7, with a tentative D call TRBD2 (5 bases). Deletions cut 1 base from V and 0 bases from J, with 16 bases between. Germline V gene data show CDR1 as MDHEN and CDR2 as SYDVKM. This CDR3 spans 17 amino acids. CDR3 sequence (DNA): TGTGCCAGCAGTTTATTGCGCGGGCCCAGGAGCTCCTACGAGCAGTACTTC. Translating gives CASSLLRGPRSSYEQYF.

V and J are TRBV28 and TRBJ1-5, with 7 nucleotides matching TRBD1. Germline V gene data show CDR1 as MDHEN and CDR2 as SYDVKM. V was pared by 5 bases and J by 0 bases, with 7 bases of the junction left unmatched. This CDR3 comprises 16 residues. The CDR3, as DNA: TGTGCCAGCAGTGGCCCCACAGGGGTTAGCAATCAGCCCCAGCATTTT. Translating it yields CASSGPTGVSNQPQHF.

The chain employs TRBV30 and TRBJ2-5, with D hard to call. The CDR3 contains 12 residues. Looked up from germline, CDR1 is GTSNPN and CDR2 is SVGIG (reference sequence). Trimming left V 3 bases short and J 6 bases short, with 11 bases between. The CDR3 DNA sequence: TGTGCCTGGAGAGGAACTCTGAAGACCCAGTACTTC. This codes for CAWRGTLKTQYF.

The chain uses TRBV11-2 and TRBJ2-3; TRBD2 agrees at 9 bases. J lost 4 bases, V lost 3 bases, and 14 bases had no gene match. Per the germline V gene, CDR1 is SGHAT and CDR2 is FQNNGV. This CDR3 is 18 amino acids long. This CDR3 is CASSFRASGVRGADTQYF. For the CDR3, the DNA is TGTGCCAGCAGCTTCAGAGCTAGCGGGGTGAGAGGAGCAGATACGCAGTATTTT.

The rearrangement joins TRBV6-6 to TRBJ1-2, with 7 bases that match TRBD1. The CDR3 is made up of 14 amino acids. CDR1 MNHNY and CDR2 SVGAGI come from the germline V gene (reference sequence). Unmatched junction bases numbered 4, after V lost 1 base and J lost 5 bases. CDR3 region: CASSYLQGIYGYTF. CDR3 DNA sequence: TGTGCCAGCAGTTACTTACAGGGGATTTATGGCTACACCTTC.

Only one count was recorded for this clone. This rearrangement joins TRBV2 to TRBJ2-7, with D possibly being TRBD2 (6 bases). V lost 1 base and J lost 3, with 22 bases in between. The CDR3 covers 18 residues. From germline, CDR1 is SNHLY and CDR2 FYNNEI. CDR3 in DNA: TGTGCCAGCAGTGAAGAGTGGGCGGGACCCCTGGAATACTACGAGCAGTACTTC. This codes for CASSEEWAGPLEYYEQYF.

This clone was seen a few times. The gene calls are TRBV18 and TRBJ2-7, with 13 nucleotides matching TRBD2. Trimming cost V 2 bases and J 5 bases; bases outside gene matches: 0. CDR1 KGHSH and CDR2 LQKENI come from the germline V gene. This CDR3 contains 14 residues. The CDR3 reads CASSPGLAGDEQYF. The CDR3 DNA is TGTGCCAGCTCACCAGGACTAGCGGGAGACGAGCAGTACTTC.

The chain combines TRBV5-1 with TRBJ2-1; 10 nucleotides match TRBD2. Per germline, CDR1 SGHRS and CDR2 YFSETQ. Trimming cost V 4 bases and J 4 bases; bases outside gene matches: 8. The CDR3 has 16 amino acids. The CDR3 sequence is CASSPGIAGGYNEQFF. The CDR3 DNA reads as TGCGCCAGCAGCCCGGGAATAGCGGGGGGATACAATGAGCAGTTCTTC.

V usage is TRBV5-4 and J usage is TRBJ2-4; 8 bases are shared with TRBD1. The CDR3 has 15 residues. V was clipped by 0 bases and J by 5 bases; unmatched bases: 4. The germline V gene encodes CDR1 SGHNT and CDR2 YYREEE (reference sequence). The CDR3 sequence is CASSLGGQGENIQYF. The CDR3 bases are TGTGCCAGCAGCTTGGGAGGACAGGGTGAAAACATTCAGTACTTC.

The rearrangement links TRBV30 to TRBJ1-3; perhaps TRBD1 as D (5 bases). The CDR3 is made up of 14 amino acids. CDR1 GTSNPN and CDR2 SVGIG come from the germline V gene (reference sequence). Trimming took off 1 base at V and 4 bases at J, with 11 bases between the two ends. CDR3 loop: CAWSENRLGNTIYF. Here the CDR3 DNA reads TGTGCCTGGAGTGAAAACAGGCTCGGAAACACCATATATTTT.

The table lists this clone with a few counts. The chain carries TRBV7-2 and TRBJ2-7; 8 bases line up with TRBD1. CDR1 is SGHTA, CDR2 FQGNSA, per germline. The CDR3 contains 15 residues. Trimming cost V 4 bases and J 1 base; bases outside gene matches: 6. The CDR3 sequence: CASSSTGGRSYEQYF. For the CDR3, the DNA is TGTGCCAGCAGCTCTACAGGGGGGCGTTCCTACGAGCAGTACTTC.

The CDR3 loop reads CASSYFYEQYF. For the CDR3, the DNA is TGTGCCAGCAGTTACTTCTACGAGCAGTACTTC. The rearrangement links TRBV28 to TRBJ2-7; D gene unclear. V lost 4 bases, J lost 3 bases, and 4 bases lay in between. Germline CDR1 reads MDHEN; CDR2 reads SYDVKM. This CDR3 has 11 amino acids.

The chain couples TRBV5-1 to TRBJ1-2, with 7 bases lining up with TRBD1. J gave up 7 bases and V 4 bases, and 10 bases lay outside the gene matches. The CDR3 loop spans 14 amino acids. CDR1 is SGHRS and CDR2 is YFSETQ in the germline V gene. The CDR3 reads CASSTDREYGGYTF. CDR3 bases: TGCGCCAGCAGCACAGACAGGGAGTATGGTGGCTACACCTTC. Variable domain in full (rest from reference TRBV5-1 and TRBJ1-2): KAGVTQTPRYLIKTRGQQVTLSCSPISGHRSVSWYQQTPGQGLQFLFEYFSETQRNKGNFPGRFSGRQFSNSRSEMNVSTLELGDSALYLCASSTDREYGGYTFGSGTRLTVV.

The chain couples TRBV11-1 to TRBJ1-1, with 12 nucleotides matching TRBD1. The junction had 4 bases not matched to a gene; V was cut back by 5 bases and J by 3 bases. The CDR3 contains 15 residues. Germline V gene sequence: CDR1 SGHAT, CDR2 FQDESV (reference sequence). The CDR3 coding sequence is TGTGCCAGCAGCCAGGGACAGGGGGCAGACACTGAAGCTTTCTTT. This gives the protein CASSQGQGADTEAFF.

The V call is TRBV6-1, the J call TRBJ2-1; D not certain. The germline CDR1 and CDR2 sequences are MNHNS and SASEGT. CDR3 length equals 12 residues. Trimming took off 6 bases at V and 6 bases at J, with 9 bases between the two ends. The CDR3 DNA is TGTGCCAGCAGGGGTGGTACCAATGAGCAGTTCTTC. Translated, it gives CASRGGTNEQFF.